These T cell receptor beta chains were read from a single sample in a study of T cell responses to AZD1222 COVID-19 vaccine. Measured with immunoSEQ multiplex PCR; TCRdb has only the in-frame clones, and not every one. The sample has 100,000 or so clones; about 90% are singletons. This specimen consisted of peripheral blood, obtained on day 0 of AZD1222 vaccination. The receptors shown here come from an adult in good health. Each CDR3 is given with its conserved first and last residue. Fields, in order: clone size, J gene, D gene, V gene, CDR3 DNA, CDR3 protein. D genes are given only for firm matches. Some rows have no size entry. The others give once, few or many, or a class for an expanded clone.

>.|TRBJ2-1|TRBD2|TRBV7-7
TGTGCCAGCAGCTTAAGCACTAGCGGGAGTCAAAATGAGCAGTTCTTC
CASSLSTSGSQNEQFF
>.|TRBJ2-7|TRBD1|TRBV10-3
TGTGCCATCAGTGAGTCGGACAGGGGTACCTACGAGCAGTACTTC
CAISESDRGTYEQYF
>.|TRBJ1-3|.|TRBV10-1
TGCGCCAGCAGTGAGTCGGGCAGCTCTGGAAACACCATATATTTT
CASSESGSSGNTIYF
>.|TRBJ2-7|.|TRBV3-1/TRBV3-2
TGTGCCAGCAGCCAAGAAGGGGGCTTGGGGCGGGAGGAGTTC
CASSQEGGLGREEF
>.|TRBJ2-7|TRBD2|TRBV28
TGTGCCAGCAGCCTACCAAGACTAGCGGACTTCCCCTACGAGCAGTACTTC
CASSLPRLADFPYEQYF
>.|TRBJ1-2|.|TRBV10-3
TGTGCCATCAGTGATATCTATGGCTACACCTTC
CAISDIYGYTF
>few|TRBJ2-2|.|TRBV30
TGTGCCTGGAAGGGGCGGTTTCGGCCGAACACCGGGGAGCTGTTTTTT
CAWKGRFRPNTGELFF
>.|TRBJ1-1|TRBD1|TRBV7-8
TGTGCCAGCAGCTTAGGGACAGGGGGACGAGAAGCTTTCTTT
CASSLGTGGREAFF
>.|TRBJ1-1|TRBD1|TRBV11-2
TGTGCCAGCAGCCGGGACAGCGCCCTTGAAGCTTTCTTT
CASSRDSALEAFF
>.|TRBJ1-2|.|TRBV30
TGTTTGGGGGATCCCGGCTACACCTTC
CLGDPGYTF
>.|TRBJ2-2|.|TRBV30
TGTGCCTGGAGTTCCAACTTGAACACCGGGGAGCTGTTTTTT
CAWSSNLNTGELFF
>.|TRBJ1-2|.|TRBV27
TGTGCCAGCAGTTTGATGGGGGGGTTCTATGGCTACACCTTC
CASSLMGGFYGYTF
>.|TRBJ2-7|TRBD2|TRBV13
TGTGCCAGCAGCCGGACTAGCGTTTCCTACGAGCAGTACTTC
CASSRTSVSYEQYF
>once|TRBJ1-1|.|TRBV30
TGTGCCTGGGGGCCCGACAGGAACACTGAAGCTTTCTTT
CAWGPDRNTEAFF
>.|TRBJ2-3|.|TRBV4-1
TGCGCCAGCAGCCAAGAGGCCTATCCGGATACGCAGTATTTT
CASSQEAYPDTQYF
>few|TRBJ2-2|TRBD2|TRBV9
TGTGCCAGCAGCTTAGGGGGACAGACCGGGACTAGCGGGAGGAACACCGGGGAGCTGTTTTTT
CASSLGGQTGTSGRNTGELFF
>.|TRBJ2-1|.|TRBV7-9
TGTGCCAGCAGCCCCCAGCGGAGCTCCTACAATGAGCAGTTCTTC
CASSPQRSSYNEQFF
>.|TRBJ2-1|TRBD1|TRBV5-4
TGTGCCAGCAGCCCGGGGGCGGGACAGGGATACAATGAGCAGTTCTTC
CASSPGAGQGYNEQFF
>once|TRBJ2-7|TRBD2|TRBV20-1
TGCAGTGCTAGTCCTAGCGGGAGGGCCCCGGGTGGCGAGCAGTACTTC
CSASPSGRAPGGEQYF
>.|TRBJ1-5|.|TRBV28
TGTGCCAGCAGTCCTCTTCTAAGTCAGCCCCAGCATTTT
CASSPLLSQPQHF
>.|TRBJ2-7|.|TRBV6-1
TGTGCCAGCAGTGAAGCTTGGTCGGGGTTCGACGAGCAGTACTTC
CASSEAWSGFDEQYF
>.|TRBJ2-5|.|TRBV11-3
TGTGCCAGCAGCTTCCGGTTACGGGAGACCCAGTACTTC
CASSFRLRETQYF
>once|TRBJ2-7|TRBD1|TRBV18
TGTGCCAGCTCACCACCAGGGACAGGGTCCTACGAGCAGTACTTC
CASSPPGTGSYEQYF
>.|TRBJ2-1|TRBD2|TRBV5-1
TGCGCCAGCAGCTTGGTAGGAAGCGGGAGAGGGTCTACCTACAATGAGCAGTTCTTC
CASSLVGSGRGSTYNEQFF
>.|TRBJ1-1|.|TRBV19
TGTGCCAGTAGTATAGATCCGGTTACTGAAGCTTTCTTT
CASSIDPVTEAFF
>few|TRBJ2-7|.|TRBV30
TGTGCCTGGAGTATACAGGCGGCCGAGCAGTACTTC
CAWSIQAAEQYF
>.|TRBJ2-1|TRBD2|TRBV2
TGTGCCAGCAGGGGACTAGCGGAATACAATGAGCAGTTCTTC
CASRGLAEYNEQFF
>.|TRBJ2-7|TRBD1|TRBV5-1
TGCGCCAGCAGCAGAGAGATGACAGGGGGTGTCTACGAGCAGTACTTC
CASSREMTGGVYEQYF
>.|TRBJ1-5|TRBD1|TRBV28
TGTGCCAGCAGTACCGGACAGGGGGCGGGGGCCCAGCATTTT
CASSTGQGAGAQHF
>.|TRBJ2-1|.|TRBV7-3
TGTGCCAGCAGCCAGACTGCCAATGAGCAGTTCTTC
CASSQTANEQFF
>.|TRBJ2-1|.|TRBV7-8
TGTGCCAGCAGCTTAGCGGCTAGCACTCCCTACAATGAGCAGTTCTTC
CASSLAASTPYNEQFF
>.|TRBJ1-2|.|TRBV5-4
TGTGCCAGCAGCCCGCCGACGGGGAACTATGGCTACACCTTC
CASSPPTGNYGYTF
>few|TRBJ1-2|.|TRBV11-2
TGTGCCAGCAGACCAGGCACCGGGACAACATATGGCTACACCTTC
CASRPGTGTTYGYTF
>.|TRBJ1-1|.|TRBV12-5
TGTGCTAGTGGTACTGACTTTACTGAAGCTTTCTTT
CASGTDFTEAFF
>once|TRBJ2-7|.|TRBV5-4
TGTGCCACCTCCTCCGGGACTCACTCCTACGAGCAGTACTTC
CATSSGTHSYEQYF
>.|TRBJ2-7|.|TRBV11-1
TGTGCCAGCAGCTGGCGCGCGGGCGAGCAGTACTTC
CASSWRAGEQYF
>.|TRBJ2-1|TRBD2|TRBV11-3
TGTGCCAGCAGCTCGGGACTAGCGTTCAATGAGCAGTTCTTC
CASSSGLAFNEQFF
>once|TRBJ1-3|.|TRBV6-2/TRBV6-3
TGTGCCAGCAGTATACAGGGCTCTGGAAACACCATATATTTT
CASSIQGSGNTIYF
>once|TRBJ1-6|.|TRBV19
TGTGCCAGTAGTCCGAGGACAGATTCACCCCTCCACTTT
CASSPRTDSPLHF
>.|TRBJ2-3|TRBD2|TRBV5-6
TGTGCCAGCAGCTTGGCGGGGGCGGGAGGAACAGATACGCAGTATTTT
CASSLAGAGGTDTQYF
>.|TRBJ1-4|TRBD1|TRBV5-1
TGCGCCAGCAGCTTTGGTGGGACAGATGATGAAAAACTGTTTTTT
CASSFGGTDDEKLFF
>.|TRBJ2-1|.|TRBV3-1/TRBV3-2
TGTGCCAGCACGCGCCGGGAAACAGGTAATGAGCAGTTCTTC
CASTRRETGNEQFF
>.|TRBJ1-1|TRBD1|TRBV7-3
TGTGCCAGCAGCTTATTTGGACAGGTGGGCACTGAAGCTTTCTTT
CASSLFGQVGTEAFF
>.|TRBJ2-7|TRBD2|TRBV9
TGTGCCAGCAGCGGTGGCGGGGGAGGCCTGATGTCGGAGCAGTACTTC
CASSGGGGGLMSEQYF
>.|TRBJ2-7|TRBD1|TRBV30
TGTGCCTGGAGTGTAGGCGGGACAGGCCCCTACGAGCAGTACTTC
CAWSVGGTGPYEQYF
>once|TRBJ2-2|.|TRBV6-6
TGTGCCAGCACGATCGGGGTAGGGGAGCTGTTTTTT
CASTIGVGELFF
>once|TRBJ2-3|TRBD2|TRBV27
TGTGCCAGCAGAAGGACTAGCGGGGGGGGAGGGCAGTATTTT
CASRRTSGGGGQYF
>many|TRBJ1-3|.|TRBV4-1
TGCGCCAGCAGCCAAACGGTACAATCTGGAAACACCATATATTTT
CASSQTVQSGNTIYF
>.|TRBJ1-1|.|TRBV2
TGTGCCAGCTCTTCCCGGGTCCCAGACGGCACTGAAGCTTTCTTT
CASSSRVPDGTEAFF
>.|TRBJ2-1|TRBD2|TRBV5-4
TGTGCCAGCAGCTTGTTCGCCGCTAGCGGGAGGTTTTACAATGAGCAGTTCTTC
CASSLFAASGRFYNEQFF
>.|TRBJ1-1|.|TRBV27
TGTGCCAGCAGGCTCAGGGAAGGCACTGAAGCTTTCTTT
CASRLREGTEAFF
>.|TRBJ1-3|TRBD1|TRBV11-2
TGTGCCAGCAGCTCACAGGGGGAGGGAAACACCATATATTTT
CASSSQGEGNTIYF
>.|TRBJ2-5|TRBD2|TRBV29-1
TGCAGCGCCGGGACTAGCGGGAGATCTCGGGAGACCCAGTACTTC
CSAGTSGRSRETQYF